These 26 T cell receptor beta chains share one sample of origin, sequenced in a study of T-cell reconstitution after alpha-beta-depleted transplantation in children. Molecular barcoding with unique molecular identifiers was used for the TCRbeta library. MiXCR, run by TCRdb on the PCR reads, gives a single entry per CDR3 protein. Found here are over 150,000 distinct CDR3 sequences, about 6.3% of them singletons; the top ten hold more than 2.5%. The sequences come from PBMCs from the stem cell graft donor, collected from the stem cell graft. Receptors were obtained from a human donor who donated a stem cell graft to a child with Wiskott-Aldrich syndrome.

The rearrangement uses TRBV10-3 and TRBJ1-5, with TRBD1 identical over 11 bases. The V gene end was trimmed by 4 bases and the J gene end by 3 bases; junction bases not matched to a gene: 8. Germline V gene sequence: CDR1 ENHRY, CDR2 SYGVKD. The CDR3 runs to 17 residues. CDR3 nucleotides: TGTGCCATCAGTGGGGCCCCTGGACAGGGGGCCAATCAGCCCCAGCATTTT. Its translation: CAISGAPGQGANQPQHF.

This rearrangement joins TRBV19 to TRBJ1-4; D unclear. CDR3 length: 13 residues. Trimming removed 5 bases from V and 4 bases from J, with 8 bases in between. CDR1 is LNHDA and CDR2 is SQIVND in the germline V gene (reference sequence). In nucleotides, the CDR3 is TGTGCCAGTAGTCTCGGCTATAATGAAAAACTGTTTTTT. Protein product: CASSLGYNEKLFF.

This clonotype was recorded at least ten times. V gene TRBV12-3 or TRBV12-4 combines with J gene TRBJ2-2; maybe TRBD1 (5 bases). CDR3 length: 17 amino acids. V was clipped by 6 bases and J by 1 base, with 18 bases between them. In DNA, the CDR3 is TGTGCCAGCAGCTCCCCTGATTCGACAGTGAACACCGGGGAGCTGTTTTTT. Protein product: CASSSPDSTVNTGELFF.

This clonotype was counted many times. V and J are TRBV4-1 and TRBJ1-5, with 7 bases that match TRBD1. In germline, CDR1 is MGHRA, CDR2 YSYEKL. Trimming cost V 5 bases and J 3 bases; bases outside gene matches: 4. The length of the CDR3 is 14 residues. This chain's CDR3 is CASSWDSSNQPQHF. The CDR3, as DNA: TGCGCCAGCAGCTGGGACAGCTCCAATCAGCCCCAGCATTTT.

This clonotype occurred many times. V and J are TRBV10-3 and TRBJ2-1, with 7 bases that match TRBD2. The CDR3 extends over 17 amino acids. V dropped 0 bases and J dropped 6; count of bases not matched to a gene: 11. Germline CDR1 reads ENHRY; CDR2 reads SYGVKD. For the CDR3, the DNA is TGTGCCATCAGTGAGTCGTCGTCAAAGCGGGATTCCAATGAGCAGTTCTTC. As protein: CAISESSSKRDSNEQFF.

This clonotype was counted ten times or more. The chain couples TRBV30 to TRBJ2-1; D not resolved. This CDR3 comprises 14 residues. Germline assignment: CDR1 GTSNPN and CDR2 SVGIG (reference sequence). The V end lost 3 bases, the J end lost 0 bases, and 9 bases lay between the germline ends. CDR3: CAWSMQSSYNEQFF. The CDR3 nucleotides read TGTGCCTGGAGCATGCAAAGCTCCTACAATGAGCAGTTCTTC.

This clonotype has at least ten counts. The chain carries TRBV12-3 or TRBV12-4 and TRBJ2-6; D is unresolved. Trimming cost V 5 bases and J 4 bases, with 12 bases left between them. The CDR3 contains 15 residues. This chain's CDR3 is CASSPGSLGANVLTF. Written as DNA, the CDR3 is TGTGCCAGCAGTCCAGGATCTCTGGGGGCCAACGTCCTGACTTTC.

This clonotype was picked up many times. This chain uses TRBV28 with TRBJ2-1, with D possibly being TRBD1 or TRBD2 (5 bases each). The CDR3 has 16 residues. V lost 6 bases and J 9 bases, leaving 24 bases between the germline ends. The germline CDR1 and CDR2 sequences are MDHEN and SYDVKM. The CDR3 nucleotides read TGTGCCAGCAGACCCTCCGGGACCACCATATCCGGTGAGCAGTTCTTC. Its protein is CASRPSGTTISGEQFF. The whole variable domain, remainder taken from reference TRBV28 and TRBJ2-1, is DVKVTQSSRYLVKRTGEKVFLECVQDMDHENMFWYRQDPGLGLRLIYFSYDVKMKEKGDIPEGYSVSREKKERFSLILESASTNQTSMYLCASRPSGTTISGEQFFGPGTRLTVL.

This clonotype appeared many times. The chain employs TRBV20-1 and TRBJ2-2; D tentatively reads TRBD1 or TRBD2 (5 bases each). Deletions cut 6 bases from V and 4 bases from J, with 18 bases between. CDR3 length: 15 residues. Germline values: CDR1 DFQATT, CDR2 SNEGSKA (reference sequence). CDR3 sequence (DNA): TGCAGTGCCAGACACCCGGGACGAGGCACCGGGGAGCTGTTTTTT. Its translation: CSARHPGRGTGELFF.

The sample holds many counts of this clonotype. The chain recombines TRBV20-1 with TRBJ2-6, with D perhaps TRBD1 (6 bases). The CDR3 loop spans 15 amino acids. V was clipped by 3 bases and J by 2 bases, with 11 bases between them. Germline V gene data show CDR1 as DFQATT and CDR2 as SNEGSKA (reference sequence). DNA for the CDR3: TGCAGTGCTAGTTTGGGGGCACCTGGGGCCAACGTCCTGACTTTC. As protein: CSASLGAPGANVLTF.

This clonotype has at least ten counts. This sequence joins TRBV20-1 and TRBJ2-1, with D possibly matching TRBD2 (6 bases). Germline CDR1 is DFQATT and CDR2 is SNEGSKA (reference sequence). The CDR3 loop spans 12 amino acids. Trimming took 3 bases from V and 8 from J, leaving 11 bases between them. DNA for the CDR3: TGCAGTGCTAGCGGGAGAGTCGATGAGCAGTTCTTC. Its translation: CSASGRVDEQFF.

This clonotype was counted only a few times. The chain recombines TRBV5-1 with TRBJ2-2; unclear D gene. Trimming removed 3 bases from V and 4 bases from J, with 16 bases in between. Germline assignment: CDR1 SGHRS and CDR2 YFSETQ. This CDR3 has 16 residues. CDR3 amino acids: CASSSTAMMGTGELFF. As DNA, the CDR3 is TGCGCCAGCAGCTCCACGGCTATGATGGGCACCGGGGAGCTGTTTTTT.

This clonotype was recorded at least ten times. J is TRBJ2-1 and V is TRBV20-1, with TRBD1 matching over 11 bases. Germline V gene data show CDR1 as DFQATT and CDR2 as SNEGSKA (reference sequence). Unmatched junction bases numbered 7, after V lost 6 bases and J lost 9 bases. The CDR3 contains 13 residues. CDR3 residues: CSAQSGQGVEQFF. The CDR3 nucleotides are TGCAGTGCCCAGTCGGGACAGGGGGTTGAGCAGTTCTTC.

The sample holds a few counts of this clonotype. The chain joins TRBV5-1 to TRBJ2-1, with D possibly TRBD2 on 5 matching bases. With 1 base removed from V and 1 base from J, the gap between germline ends came to 9 bases. The CDR3 has 15 residues. Germline loops: CDR1 SGHRS, CDR2 YFSETQ. CDR3 in DNA: TGCGCCAGCAGCTTGTATGTAGCGTCCTACAATGAGCAGTTCTTC. It is translated as CASSLYVASYNEQFF.

The V gene is TRBV11-2, the J gene TRBJ1-4; 7 positions agree with TRBD1. Germline CDR1 and CDR2: SGHAT and FQNNGV. Losses at the gene ends were 0 bases for V and 0 bases for J; bases not matched to a gene: 4. This CDR3 is 17 amino acids long. CDR3 DNA: TGTGCCAGCAGCTTAGATGTAGGGGGCTCAACTAATGAAAAACTGTTTTTT. Protein product: CASSLDVGGSTNEKLFF.

Ten or more counts support this clonotype. This chain joins TRBV6-1 and TRBJ1-5; 7 bases align to TRBD1. V lost 5 bases and J lost 5; bases outside the gene matches: 9. The germline V gene has CDR1 MNHNS and CDR2 SASEGT. The CDR3 contains 15 residues. The CDR3 DNA follows: TGTGCCAGCAGTCCACCAACAGGGGTATATCAGCCCCAGCATTTT. It is translated as CASSPPTGVYQPQHF.

This clonotype is a singleton in its sample. The chain is built from TRBV7-2 and TRBJ1-1, with 8 nucleotides matching TRBD1. CDR3 length: 13 residues. Germline CDR1 SGHTA, CDR2 FQGNSA. V was clipped by 3 bases and J by 4 bases; unmatched bases: 1. This CDR3 is CASSFGQGTEAFF. DNA of the CDR3: TGTGCCAGCAGCTTCGGACAGGGCACTGAAGCTTTCTTT.

This clonotype was found many times. This chain uses TRBV7-2 with TRBJ2-1; no definite D call. Deletions cut 3 bases from V and 9 bases from J, with 21 bases between. The germline V gene has CDR1 SGHTA and CDR2 FQGNSA. This CDR3 region has 16 residues. The chain's CDR3 is CASSFITGTIRGEQFF. CDR3 DNA sequence: TGTGCCAGCAGCTTTATCACGGGCACAATCCGTGGTGAGCAGTTCTTC.

This clonotype was observed a handful of times. V is TRBV7-8 and J is TRBJ2-5; possible D gene TRBD1, 5 bases. V was clipped by 5 bases and J by 1 base, with 14 bases between them. From germline, CDR1 is SGHVS and CDR2 FQNEAQ. There are 15 residues in the CDR3. CDR3 coding DNA: TGTGCCAGCAGCGGCATGACAGCGATCCAAGAGACCCAGTACTTC. Amino acids: CASSGMTAIQETQYF.

This clonotype occurred many times. CDR3 sequence (DNA): TGTGCCAGCAGCCCCCAAATAGGGGGTGGCACTGAAGCTTTCTTT. As protein: CASSPQIGGGTEAFF. The V call is TRBV7-2, the J call TRBJ1-1; TRBD1 might be the D (6 bases). CDR3 length equals 15 residues. CDR1 is SGHTA, CDR2 FQGNSA, per germline. V was cut by 5 bases and J by 4 bases, with 17 bases left in between.

This chain connects TRBV6-5 to TRBJ1-3; no definite D call. The V end lost 7 bases, the J end lost 7 bases, and 11 bases lay between the germline ends. The CDR3 has 12 amino acids. Germline V gene sequence: CDR1 MNHEY, CDR2 SVGAGI. The CDR3 spells CASKALGNTIYF. The CDR3 DNA reads as TGTGCCAGCAAGGCCCTAGGGAACACCATATATTTT.

Many counts were recorded for this clonotype. The rearrangement uses TRBV7-2 and TRBJ2-7, with 11 bases that match TRBD2. Unmatched junction bases numbered 7, after V lost 5 bases and J lost 4 bases. The germline V gene encodes CDR1 SGHTA and CDR2 FQGNSA. The CDR3 runs 15 residues. The DNA of the CDR3 is TGTGCCAGCAGCCAACTAGCGGGAGCGGGATACGAGCAGTACTTC. Translated: CASSQLAGAGYEQYF.

This clonotype appeared many times. The V gene is TRBV6-1, the J gene TRBJ2-7, with TRBD1 matching over 7 bases. J lost 2 bases, V lost 8 bases, and 9 bases had no gene match. Looked up from germline, CDR1 is MNHNS and CDR2 is SASEGT. The CDR3 has 14 residues. The CDR3 coding sequence is TGTGCCAGCGGACAGACAGGGCTTACCTACGAGCAGTACTTC. It translates to CASGQTGLTYEQYF.

In this sample, this clonotype turned up many times. The V call is TRBV6-5, the J call TRBJ2-1; D may be TRBD1 or TRBD2 (5 bases each). Trimming shortened V by 4 bases and J by 5 bases, and 15 bases separated the two germline ends. CDR1 and CDR2 from the germline V gene are MNHEY and SVGAGI. The CDR3 length is 15 residues. The CDR3 sequence is CASSSPGTWDNEQFF. The DNA of the CDR3 is TGTGCCAGCAGTTCTCCCGGGACCTGGGACAATGAGCAGTTCTTC.

This clonotype was observed at least ten times. This rearrangement joins TRBV18 to TRBJ2-6; 10 bases line up with TRBD1. CDR1 and CDR2 (germline): KGHSH, LQKENI. V was pared by 6 bases and J by 3 bases, with 11 bases of the junction left unmatched. The CDR3 covers 18 residues. This chain's CDR3 is CASSPRRQGASGANVLTF. CDR3 sequence (DNA): TGTGCCAGCTCGCCCCGAAGACAGGGGGCAAGTGGGGCCAACGTCCTGACTTTC.

This clonotype has at least ten counts. The chain carries TRBV9 and TRBJ2-7; D may be TRBD2 (7 bases). Looked up from germline, CDR1 is SGDLS and CDR2 is YYNGEE. V was trimmed by 2 bases and J by 3 bases, leaving 12 bases between them. This CDR3 has 14 residues. The CDR3 DNA is TGTGCCAGCAGCGTTGGGGGGGCTGTCTACGAGCAGTACTTC. Protein sequence: CASSVGGAVYEQYF.